This is a list of T cell receptor beta chains from one sample in a study of cytomegalovirus exposure and HLA in healthy donors. Sequencing was performed with immunoSEQ multiplex PCR; in TCRdb, only in-frame clones are kept and a portion is missing. The table records 140,000 or so clones, about 74% of them present only once. The sample consisted of PBMCs. These receptors were obtained from a man in his late teens or twenties in good health and CMV-seropositive. Each CDR3 is given with its conserved first and last residue. D genes are given only for firm matches. Clone size is not always given. Where it is, it says once, few, many or a class for expanded clones.

J,size,D,V,DNA,CDR3
TRBJ2-4,.,TRBD1,TRBV28,TGTGCCAGCAGTCCACTAGGACAGGGTCGGAACATTCAGTACTTC,CASSPLGQGRNIQYF
TRBJ2-5,.,.,TRBV28,TGTGCCAGCAGTTCTCTTCAAGAGACCCAGTACTTC,CASSSLQETQYF
TRBJ2-3,.,TRBD1,TRBV2,TGTGCCAGCAGTCAGGACAGGGGGAGGGCAGATACGCAGTATTTT,CASSQDRGRADTQYF
TRBJ2-4,.,TRBD2,TRBV5-1,TGCGCCAGCAGCTACGGGACTAGCGGAAACATTCAGTACTTC,CASSYGTSGNIQYF
TRBJ2-7,.,TRBD2,TRBV7-2,TGTGCCAGCAGCTTAATCGGGAGGACCTACGAGCAGTACTTC,CASSLIGRTYEQYF
TRBJ1-3,.,.,TRBV28,TGTGCCAGCAGTTTATCATTTAGCGGCGGAAACACCATATATTTT,CASSLSFSGGNTIYF
TRBJ2-7,.,.,TRBV27,TGTGCCAGCAGTTTAAGCGATAGGAGCTCCTACGAGCAGTACTTC,CASSLSDRSSYEQYF
TRBJ1-2,.,.,TRBV7-9,TGTGCCAGCAGCTTAGAAGGACAGCCGAGCTATGGCTACACCTTC,CASSLEGQPSYGYTF
TRBJ1-1,.,.,TRBV19,TGTGCCAGTAGTATCCGGGACACCTACACTGAAGCTTTCTTT,CASSIRDTYTEAFF
TRBJ2-1,.,TRBD2,TRBV7-8,TGTGCCAGCAGCTTAGAGGGCGGTCTAGCGGGGCCCTCCGGCGAGGGGTTCTTC,CASSLEGGLAGPSGEGFF
TRBJ1-1,once,TRBD1,TRBV19,TGTGCCAGTAGTATCCGGGGACAGATCTCGAACACTGAAGCTTTCTTT,CASSIRGQISNTEAFF
TRBJ1-4,.,TRBD1,TRBV19,TGTGCCAGTAGTGGATTGGACAGGGGACGGGAAAAACTGTTTTTT,CASSGLDRGREKLFF
TRBJ1-1,.,.,TRBV7-8,TGTGCCAGCAGTCTTACCGCAGGGAGGGAAGCTTTCTTT,CASSLTAGREAFF
TRBJ1-5,.,TRBD1,TRBV6-5,TGTGCCAGCAGTCGAACAGGGGTTCAGCCCCAGCATTTT,CASSRTGVQPQHF
TRBJ2-7,once,TRBD2,TRBV4-2,TGTGCCAGCAGCCGAGCGGGAGGGGATCCCGACGAGCAGTACTTC,CASSRAGGDPDEQYF
TRBJ2-7,once,TRBD2,TRBV4-1,TGCGCCAGCAGCCGAAAAGCTGGGGGGGATCTGAACGAGCAGTACTTC,CASSRKAGGDLNEQYF
TRBJ2-1,.,.,TRBV6-5,TGTGCCAGCAGTTACCAGGTACTCTCCTACAATGAGCAGTTCTTC,CASSYQVLSYNEQFF
TRBJ2-1,.,TRBD2,TRBV29-1,TGCAGCGTTGACGATAGGGCGGGGGGAGGAAATGAGCAGTTCTTC,CSVDDRAGGGNEQFF
TRBJ2-1,few,TRBD1,TRBV27,TGTGCCAGCAGGGCGACCGGGACAGGAGTTAATGAGCAGTTCTTC,CASRATGTGVNEQFF
TRBJ1-5,once,.,TRBV27,TGTGCCAGCAGTTCCAACAGGGCTGGGAATCAGCCCCAGCATTTT,CASSSNRAGNQPQHF
TRBJ2-5,.,.,TRBV13,TGTGCCAGCAGCTTACGCGGGCACCCGTCGAAGACCCAGTACTTC,CASSLRGHPSKTQYF
TRBJ2-5,.,.,TRBV5-4,TGTGCCAGCAGCTTGGATGACAGGCCGGCCGTGGAGACCCAGTACTTC,CASSLDDRPAVETQYF
TRBJ2-7,.,.,TRBV5-1,TGCGCCAGCAGCTTGGAACAGGGTCTTGGCGAGCAGTACTTC,CASSLEQGLGEQYF
TRBJ2-5,.,.,TRBV5-1,TGCGCCAGCAGCGTTGGCATCCAAGAGACCCAGTACTTC,CASSVGIQETQYF